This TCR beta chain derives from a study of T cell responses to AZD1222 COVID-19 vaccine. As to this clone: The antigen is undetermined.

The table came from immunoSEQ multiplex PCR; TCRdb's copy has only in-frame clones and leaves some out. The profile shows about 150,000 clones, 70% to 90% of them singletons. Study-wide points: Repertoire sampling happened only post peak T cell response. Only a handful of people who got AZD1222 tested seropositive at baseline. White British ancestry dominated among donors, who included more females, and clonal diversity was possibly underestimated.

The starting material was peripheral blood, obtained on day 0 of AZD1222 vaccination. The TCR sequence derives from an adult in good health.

CDR3 protein: CASSDRDRGKQYF. The CDR3 coding sequence is TGTGCCAGCAGTGATAGGGACAGGGGGAAGCAGTACTTC. The chain is built from TRBV2 and TRBJ2-7, with TRBD1 matching 11 bases. Germline trimming cut 3 bases from V and 8 bases from J; bases unmatched to any gene: 3. CDR1 and CDR2 from the germline V gene are SNHLY and FYNNEI. This CDR3 is built from 13 residues.